Listed below are T cell receptor beta chains from one sample, sequenced in a study of identical twins. Via MiXCR, TCRdb re-called the 5' RACE reads, giving one row per CDR3 protein. The sample carries about 690,000 distinct CDR3 sequences, around 20% recorded once. These data are also associated with another study on T cells expressing NK-cell markers.

The sequencing sample was made of PBMCs. The receptors derive from a woman aged 18 to 35 in good health. The CDR3 runs from the conserved cysteine through the conserved F or W. Fields, in order: V gene, clone size, D gene, J gene, CDR3 protein, CDR3 DNA. A D gene is named only where the DNA matches it firmly. Clone sizes are given selectively: once, few, many, or a class where the clone is expanded.

TRBV5-6	.	.	TRBJ1-1	CASSRTRSGAFF	TGTGCCAGCAGCCGTACAAGGAGTGGAGCTTTCTTT
TRBV10-3	.	.	TRBJ2-5	CAIRYQETQYF	TGTGCCATCCGATACCAAGAGACCCAGTACTTC
TRBV20-1	.	.	TRBJ2-7	CSAVGQSSYEQYF	TGCAGTGCTGTCGGACAGAGTTCCTACGAGCAGTACTTC
TRBV13	few	TRBD1	TRBJ2-7	CASSLGEGQANSYEQYF	TGTGCCAGCAGCTTAGGGGAGGGACAGGCGAACTCCTACGAGCAGTACTTC
TRBV12-3/TRBV12-4	many	.	TRBJ1-1	CASSYGVLTRAFF	TGTGCCAGCAGTTACGGGGTCTTGACGCGAGCTTTCTTT
TRBV5-6	many	TRBD2	TRBJ2-1	CASHRTSGNNEQFF	TGTGCCAGCCATCGGACTAGCGGGAACAATGAGCAGTTCTTC
TRBV7-9	.	TRBD1	TRBJ1-6	CASRPGTGIYNSPLHF	TGTGCCAGCAGGCCCGGGACAGGGATATATAATTCACCCCTCCACTTT
TRBV24-1	once	TRBD1	TRBJ2-1	CATSVGGGEQFF	TGTGCCACCTCGGTAGGGGGCGGTGAGCAGTTCTTC
TRBV6-5	few	.	TRBJ1-1	CASSYLTGRGNTEAFF	TGTGCCAGCAGTTACCTTACAGGGAGGGGGAACACTGAAGCTTTCTTT
TRBV6-1	.	.	TRBJ2-7	CASSRHRSYEQYF	TGTGCCAGCAGTCGACACCGCTCCTACGAGCAGTACTTC
TRBV27	.	.	TRBJ1-1	CASSPSSLRLLATEAFF	TGTGCCAGCAGTCCCAGTTCCCTGAGACTCTTGGCCACTGAAGCTTTCTTT
TRBV12-3/TRBV12-4	few	.	TRBJ1-2	CASRGVPYNGYTF	TGTGCCAGCAGAGGGGTGCCCTACAATGGCTACACCTTC
TRBV3-1	.	.	TRBJ1-1	CASSRGGGHEAFF	TGTGCCAGCAGCCGTGGGGGAGGGCACGAAGCTTTCTTT
TRBV5-6	.	.	TRBJ1-2	CASSRGAYGYTF	TGTGCCAGCAGCCGAGGGGCCTATGGCTACACCTTC